This T cell receptor (beta chain) was captured in a study of T cell responses to AZD1222 COVID-19 vaccine. General observations from the study: All repertoire sampling was performed exclusively after the peak T cell response.

A note on this clone: What it recognizes is unknown.

The V segment lost 6 bases and the J segment 5 bases; nucleotides outside the gene matches: 6. Germline CDR1 LGHDT, CDR2 YNNKEL (reference sequence). The CDR3 extends over 13 amino acids. The assay was immunoSEQ multiplex PCR, and TCRdb's table has in-frame clones only and misses some. This sample has about 150,000 clones, with 88% found just once. The chain links TRBV3-1 (or the pseudogene TRBV3-2) to TRBJ1-1, with 7 bases identical to TRBD1. The starting material was peripheral blood, obtained on day 0 of AZD1222 vaccination. The receptor's source is an adult in good health. CDR3 protein: CASRQGGRTEAFF. The CDR3 coding sequence is TGTGCCAGCAGGCAGGGGGGGCGAACTGAAGCTTTCTTT.